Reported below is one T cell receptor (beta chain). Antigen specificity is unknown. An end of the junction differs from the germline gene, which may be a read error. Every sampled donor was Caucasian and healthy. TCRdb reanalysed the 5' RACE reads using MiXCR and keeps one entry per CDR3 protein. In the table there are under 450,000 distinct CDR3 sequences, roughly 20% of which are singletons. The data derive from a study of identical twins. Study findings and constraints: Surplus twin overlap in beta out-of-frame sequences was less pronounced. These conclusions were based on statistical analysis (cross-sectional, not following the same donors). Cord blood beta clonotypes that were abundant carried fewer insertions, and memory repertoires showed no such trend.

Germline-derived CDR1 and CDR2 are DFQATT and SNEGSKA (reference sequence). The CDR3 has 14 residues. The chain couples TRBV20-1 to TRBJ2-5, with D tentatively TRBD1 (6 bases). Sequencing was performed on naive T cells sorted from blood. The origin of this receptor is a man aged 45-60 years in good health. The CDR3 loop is CSAQQDSRQETRYF. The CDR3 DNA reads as TGCAGTGCTCAACAGGACAGCCGCCAAGAGACCCGGTACTTC.